This T cell receptor (beta chain) was documented in a study of T cells in Graves' hyperthyroidism and ophthalmopathy. TCR beta CDR3 regions were amplified from RNA. The TCR CDR3 first-round RT-PCR relied on the HTBI primer set. TCRdb re-analysed the multiplex PCR reads in MiXCR, keeping a single row per CDR3 protein. Here the sample spans about 740,000 distinct CDR3 sequences, 13% to 15% being singletons. This clonotype appeared many times. Antigen unknown. General observations from the study: Among thyroid clonotypes expanded above 0.001, most also appeared in blood. Patients with ophthalmopathy were separated from those with stable hyperthyroidism by a 13 V-J model.

The sequencing sample was made of blood. The TCR sequence derives from a woman aged 18-29 years with Graves' hyperthyroidism.

The CDR3 DNA reads as TGTGCCAGCAGTTACGTTCGGGGGAACAATGAGCAGTTCTTC. This gives the protein CASSYVRGNNEQFF. The V call is TRBV6-5, the J call TRBJ2-1; D is perhaps TRBD2 (6 bases). This CDR3 has 14 amino acids. Germline values: CDR1 MNHEY, CDR2 SVGAGI. Trimming left V 2 bases short and J 5 bases short, with 10 bases between.